This T cell receptor beta chain was retrieved from a study of blood T cell repertoires in COVID-19. Study background: Researchers got acute and convalescent COVID-19 samples from the United States, Italy and Spain. T cells, B-cell-depleted T cells, or PBMCs supplied cDNA or gDNA.

The CDR3 is 15 amino acids. The V gene's germline CDR1 is LNHDA and CDR2 SQIVND (reference sequence). Trimming cost V 6 bases and J 1 base, with 13 bases left between them. As processed by the authors: Nucleated cell counts were estimated from reference gene primer amplification. Using immunoSEQ multiplex PCR, the repertoire was profiled, and TCRdb retains in-frame clones only, with some absent. D and trimming come from the DNA, and the V and J calls and clone size come from that table. The table shows tens of thousands of clones, with approximately 79% occurring only once. The receptor's source is a human donor in a cohort sampled during active COVID-19. The J gene is TRBJ1-5, the V gene TRBV19; weak D call: TRBD1 (5 bases). Sequencing was done on a sample of peripheral blood. DNA for the CDR3: TGTGCCAGTAGGGAATTGGGGGGGAGCAATCAGCCCCAGCATTTT. It encodes CASRELGGSNQPQHF.